The T cell receptor beta chain under discussion was sequenced for a study of blood T cell repertoires in COVID-19. For the study at large: The United States, Italy and Spain supplied acute and convalescent COVID-19 samples. Sample material is recorded as cDNA or gDNA derived from T cells, B-cell-depleted T cells, or PBMCs.

This clone showed up just once. In the source study's methods: From reference gene primer amplification, estimates of nucleated cell counts were derived. The repertoire was sequenced with immunoSEQ multiplex PCR; TCRdb's copy has only in-frame clones and lacks some. For V, J and clone size, that table is used; D and trimming come from the DNA. The table shows roughly 230,000 clones, with nearly 90% occurring only once. In germline, CDR1 is MDHEN, CDR2 SYDVKM. The CDR3 runs to 13 residues. V lost 11 bases and J 4 bases, leaving 14 bases between the germline ends. The sequence was obtained from a woman aged 40 to 49 who had recovered from COVID-19. The chain is built from TRBV28 and TRBJ1-4; no reliable D call. Sample: peripheral blood. CDR3 sequence: CAGTSRDNEKLFF. The CDR3 coding sequence is TGTGCCGGCACCTCGCGGGATAATGAAAAACTGTTTTTT.